A single sample gave rise to the 5 T cell receptor beta chains below, sequenced in a study of T cell repertoires in cytomegalovirus infection. MiXCR, applied by TCRdb to the reads, yields one record per CDR3 protein. The repertoire holds 350,000 to 400,000 distinct CDR3 sequences, with approximately 35% as singletons. These receptors lack a known antigen. The sample in question was cultured PBMCs, obtained from culture after CMV antigen stimulation. These receptors all stem from a human donor in good health (CMV status not recorded). Some clones in this sample may be carry-over from other donors' samples.

This clonotype has a count of ten or more. The V gene is TRBV7-2, the J gene TRBJ2-5; the D gene could be TRBD1 or TRBD2 (7 bases each). Trimming cost V 5 bases and J 3 bases, with 16 bases left between them. CDR1 is SGHTA and CDR2 is FQGNSA in the germline V gene. CDR3 length: 15 residues. In nucleotides, the CDR3 is TGTGCCAGCAGCATCCCAGGGGGGGCTGAAGAGACCCAGTACTTC. Its protein product is CASSIPGGAEETQYF.

This clonotype appeared a few times. The V gene is TRBV7-8, the J gene TRBJ2-7; weak D call: TRBD2 (5 bases). CDR3 length: 12 residues. V was clipped by 8 bases and J by 4 bases, with 12 bases between them. Germline CDR1 SGHVS, CDR2 FQNEAQ. The CDR3 DNA reads as TGTGCCAGCTCTAAAGGGAGTTACGAGCAGTACGTC. The encoded protein is CASSKGSYEQYV.

This clonotype was seen only a few times. The V gene is TRBV7-8, the J gene TRBJ1-2; a weak D match, TRBD1 (6 bases). V lost 5 bases, J lost 10 bases, and 23 bases lay in between. Per germline, CDR1 SGHVS and CDR2 FQNEAQ. This CDR3 spans 15 amino acids. The CDR3 loop is CASSRLGGRGVDYTF. In DNA form, the CDR3 reads TGTGCCAGCAGCCGCTTGGGCGGCAGGGGAGTCGACTACACCTTC. Drawing the rest from reference TRBV7-8 and TRBJ1-2, the complete variable domain is GAGVSQSPRYKVAKRGQDVALRCDPISGHVSLFWYQQALGQGPEFLTYFQNEAQLDKSGLPSDRFFAERPEGSVSTLKIQRTQQEDSAVYLCASSRLGGRGVDYTFGSGTRLTVV.

In this sample, this clonotype turned up a few times. The gene calls are TRBV7-6 and TRBJ1-1, with TRBD1 matching 9 bases. The CDR3 is 16 amino acids. V shed 5 bases and J 4 bases; nucleotides not matched to a gene: 11. Germline V lookup: CDR1 SGHVS, CDR2 FNYEAQ. Written as DNA, the CDR3 is TGTGCCAGCAGCCAAACTACAGGGGGCATATTCACTGAAGCTTTCTTT. Protein: CASSQTTGGIFTEAFF.

This clonotype appeared many times. The chain carries TRBV28 and TRBJ2-6, with D perhaps TRBD2 (5 bases). Trimming removed 2 bases from V and 1 base from J, with 6 bases in between. CDR3 length: 15 residues. Germline CDR1 and CDR2: MDHEN and SYDVKM. This CDR3 reads CASSLGESGANVLTF. The DNA for the CDR3 is TGTGCCAGCAGTTTAGGGGAGTCTGGGGCCAACGTCCTGACTTTC.